This T cell receptor beta chain was found in a study of T-cell reconstitution after alpha-beta-depleted transplantation in children. This clonotype came up many times. Unique molecular identifiers were used in preparing the TCRbeta library. TCRdb re-called the PCR reads with MiXCR, one entry per CDR3 protein. The table shows around 400,000 distinct CDR3 sequences, with 20% occurring only once. The sequencing here drew on PBMCs from the stem cell graft donor, taken from the stem cell graft. The receptor was derived from a human donor who donated a stem cell graft to a child with acute myeloid leukemia.

Written as DNA, the CDR3 is TGTGCCAGCAGTTACTCGTGGCCAGATACGCAGTATTTT. It specifies CASSYSWPDTQYF. The rearrangement links TRBV6-5 to TRBJ2-3, with D unresolved. V lost 0 bases to trimming and J lost 4 bases, with 5 bases between them. There are 13 residues in the CDR3. Per the germline V gene, CDR1 is MNHEY and CDR2 is SVGAGI.